Sequencing of this T cell receptor beta chain was carried out in a study of a mutant IDH1 vaccine in newly diagnosed glioma. Study-level information: Vaccines were begun 4-6 weeks after radiotherapy alone, or with temozolomide cycles.

TCRdb's table, derived via immunoSEQ multiplex PCR, lists solely in-frame clones and lacks some. The sample lists around 30,000 clones; around nine tenths were seen once. This sample's time point: week 23, last vaccination. Vaccine doses each comprised 300 ug of mutant IDH1 20-mer peptide, with topical imiquimod. In regard to this clone: The antigen is undetermined.

Trimming took 0 bases from V and 3 from J, leaving 14 bases between them. CDR3 size: 16 residues. Germline-derived CDR1 and CDR2 are MGHRA and YSYEKL. The sample consisted of PBMCs, taken from a glioma patient whose treatment included an IDH1 peptide vaccine. The genes are TRBV4-1 and TRBJ2-5, with D possibly being TRBD2 (5 bases). The receptor was isolated from a man aged 40-50 years with glioma. CDR3 in DNA: TGCGCCAGCAGCCAAGAGCGCGGGCCACGGGAAGAGACCCAGTACTTC. Protein: CASSQERGPREETQYF.